This TCR beta chain was recovered during a study of cytomegalovirus exposure and HLA in healthy donors. 60 Vbeta and 13 Jbeta primers were used in PCR. The assay was immunoSEQ multiplex PCR, and TCRdb's table has in-frame clones only and misses some. The repertoire holds about 160,000 clones, with approximately 78% as singletons. This clone was found once. Its antigen is as yet unknown. This CDR3 comprises 17 residues. After removal of 4 bases from V and 6 bases from J, the junction contained 18 bases not matched to a gene. The germline gives CDR1 MGHRA, CDR2 YSYEKL. Study results and limitations: Common viral pathogens seemed to be connected with several of the most significant clusters, according to a later analysis. When analyzed later, a missense DCLRE1C variant was found to be linked to TCR beta V- and J-gene trimming.

Sequenced input: PBMCs. This rearrangement joins TRBV4-1 to TRBJ2-7, with TRBD2 identical over 7 bases. The TCR was taken from a woman aged 18-29 years in good health and CMV-seronegative. For the CDR3, the DNA is TGCGCCAGCAGCCCCCCCGGGCTAGCGGTGCTGGTTGGCGAGCAGTACTTC. This sequence encodes CASSPPGLAVLVGEQYF.